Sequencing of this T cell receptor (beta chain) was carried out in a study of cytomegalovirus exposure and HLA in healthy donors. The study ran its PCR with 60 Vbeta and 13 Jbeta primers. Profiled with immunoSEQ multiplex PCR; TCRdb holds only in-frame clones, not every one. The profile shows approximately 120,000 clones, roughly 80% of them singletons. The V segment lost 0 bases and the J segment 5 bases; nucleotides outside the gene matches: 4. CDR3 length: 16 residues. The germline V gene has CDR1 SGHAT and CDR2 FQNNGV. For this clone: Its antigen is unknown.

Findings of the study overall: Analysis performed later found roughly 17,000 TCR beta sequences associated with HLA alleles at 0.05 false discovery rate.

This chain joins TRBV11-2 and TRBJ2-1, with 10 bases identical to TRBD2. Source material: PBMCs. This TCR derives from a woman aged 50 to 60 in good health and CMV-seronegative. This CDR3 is CASSLEWTSGNNEQFF. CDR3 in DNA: TGTGCCAGCAGCTTAGAATGGACTAGCGGAAACAATGAGCAGTTCTTC. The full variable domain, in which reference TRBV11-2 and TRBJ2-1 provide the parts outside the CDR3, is EAGVAQSPRYKIIEKRQSVAFWCNPISGHATLYWYQQILGQGPKLLIQFQNNGVVDDSQLPKDRFSAERLKGVDSTLKIQPAKLEDSAVYLCASSLEWTSGNNEQFFGPGTRLTVL.